A selection of T cell receptor beta chains follows, all from one sample in a study of blood T cell repertoires in COVID-19. Profiling relied on immunoSEQ multiplex PCR, and the TCRdb table lists in-frame clones only, not all of them. The data show under 200,000 clones, 85% to 90% seen once. The sample taken for sequencing was peripheral blood. These receptors were collected from a man between 18 and 29 years old with active or convalescent COVID-19. Each CDR3 is given with its conserved first and last residue. A D gene is named only where the DNA matches it firmly. Only part of the rows carry a size: once, few, many, or a class if the clone is expanded.

clone_size,v_call,j_call,d_call,cdr3_nt,cdr3_aa
.,TRBV5-1,TRBJ1-1,.,TGCGCCAGCAGCTTGGTATCGGGGATGAACACTGAAGCTTTCTTT,CASSLVSGMNTEAFF
.,TRBV5-1,TRBJ2-5,.,TGCGCCAGCAGCCCGCTCTGGGGGAGGGAGACCCAGTACTTC,CASSPLWGRETQYF
.,TRBV6-5,TRBJ2-1,.,TGTGCCAGCAAAGCTAGCGCAGCTTACAATGAGCAGTTCTTC,CASKASAAYNEQFF
.,TRBV25-1,TRBJ1-3,TRBD1,TGTGCCAGCAGAGGACAGGGGGCAACATCTGGAAACACCATATATTTT,CASRGQGATSGNTIYF
.,TRBV24-1,TRBJ1-1,.,TGTGCCACCAGTGATCCGAGGGAGAACACTGAAGCTTTCTTT,CATSDPRENTEAFF
.,TRBV15,TRBJ1-6,TRBD1,TGTGCCACCAGCGGGGATGACAGGGGGATCGAATCACCCCTCCACTTT,CATSGDDRGIESPLHF
.,TRBV5-4,TRBJ1-2,.,TGTGCCAGCAGCCCGGGGTATGGCTACACCTTC,CASSPGYGYTF
few,TRBV11-3,TRBJ2-1,.,TGTGCCAGCAGCTTAGGGACTCAGATTAACAATGAGCAGTTCTTC,CASSLGTQINNEQFF
.,TRBV10-3,TRBJ1-2,.,TGTGCCATAAATACAGCTAACTATGGCTACACCTTC,CAINTANYGYTF
.,TRBV18,TRBJ1-1,.,TGTGCCAGCTCACCTACAGGGACAAATCTGCTAGGAGCTTTCTTT,CASSPTGTNLLGAFF
few,TRBV10-1,TRBJ1-2,.,TGCGCCAGCAGCCCCAGGACAGCCTATGGCTACACCTTC,CASSPRTAYGYTF
few,TRBV6-1,TRBJ2-1,.,TGTGCCAGCAGTGACCCAAAGAGGCATGAGCAGTTCTTC,CASSDPKRHEQFF
.,TRBV2,TRBJ2-5,.,TGTGCCAGCGGCCTTGAAGAGACCCAGTACTTC,CASGLEETQYF
once,TRBV3-1/TRBV3-2,TRBJ2-2,TRBD2,TGTGCCAGCAGCCGAAGCGGGGGGGCCCGTAGCACCGGGGAGCTGTTTTTT,CASSRSGGARSTGELFF
.,TRBV6-2/TRBV6-3,TRBJ1-1,.,TGTGCCAGCAGTTACCCCGGACGGGGGAACACTGAAGCTTTCTTT,CASSYPGRGNTEAFF
few,TRBV6-5,TRBJ1-6,.,TGTGCCAGCAGTTACTCGATAGCCAGGGGAAATTCACCCCTCCACTTT,CASSYSIARGNSPLHF
once,TRBV5-1,TRBJ1-1,.,TGCGCCAGCAGCCTACAGGGACAGAACACTGAAGCTTTCTTT,CASSLQGQNTEAFF
.,TRBV11-3,TRBJ2-2,TRBD1,TGTGCCAGCAAGGGGGACAGGGGTGGGGAGCTGTTTTTT,CASKGDRGGELFF
.,TRBV15,TRBJ1-5,.,TGTGCCACCAGCAGACCAGGACGGGATAGCAATCAGCCCCAGCATTTT,CATSRPGRDSNQPQHF
.,TRBV5-5,TRBJ1-4,TRBD1,TGTGCCAGCAGCTTTTCGTCCGGGACAGCAAATGAAAAACTGTTTTTT,CASSFSSGTANEKLFF
.,TRBV14,TRBJ2-7,.,TGTGCCAGCAGCCACTCGGACGGGATTCTCCACGAGCAGTACTTC,CASSHSDGILHEQYF
.,TRBV5-1,TRBJ1-3,TRBD1,TGCGCCAGCAGCTTAAAGGGACAGATCGGGTACTCTGGAAACACCATATATTTT,CASSLKGQIGYSGNTIYF
.,TRBV18,TRBJ2-4,.,TGTGCCAGCTCACCAGACAGGAGTCAAAACATTCAGTACTTC,CASSPDRSQNIQYF
few,TRBV27,TRBJ2-3,TRBD2,TGTGCCAGCACGACATCTGCGGGGGGGCAACATACGCAGTATTTT,CASTTSAGGQHTQYF
.,TRBV11-2,TRBJ1-4,.,TGTGCCAGCAGCTTACGGGGAAGTCGGAATGAAAAACTGTTTTTT,CASSLRGSRNEKLFF
.,TRBV2,TRBJ1-5,.,TGTGCCAGCAGTGAACAAGGATCAGGTAGCAATCAGCCCCAGCATTTT,CASSEQGSGSNQPQHF
.,TRBV12-3/TRBV12-4,TRBJ1-1,.,TGTGCCAGCTCCGGGACATCCCAAGAAGCTTTCTTT,CASSGTSQEAFF
.,TRBV5-1,TRBJ1-1,TRBD1,TGCGCCAGCAGCTTGGGACTCTTCGGACAGGGGATCGGCACTGAAGCTTTCTTT,CASSLGLFGQGIGTEAFF
.,TRBV18,TRBJ1-6,TRBD1,TGTGCCAGCTCATCCTTACAGGGGCAAAATTCACCCCTCCACTTT,CASSSLQGQNSPLHF
.,TRBV18,TRBJ2-5,TRBD2,TGTGCCAGCTCACCACCGAACCGGGGGGGCCCGGAGACCCAGTACTTC,CASSPPNRGGPETQYF
few,TRBV7-3,TRBJ2-2,TRBD1,TGTGCCAGCAGCCCAGGGGGTTGGACCGGGGAGCTGTTTTTT,CASSPGGWTGELFF
once,TRBV24-1,TRBJ2-2,.,TGTGCCACCAGTGATTTACAAGGGGAGGTCGGGGAGCTGTTTTTT,CATSDLQGEVGELFF
.,TRBV10-1,TRBJ1-1,.,TGCGCCAGCAGTGATTGGGGCCTGAACACTGAAGCTTTCTTT,CASSDWGLNTEAFF
.,TRBV13,TRBJ1-2,TRBD1,TGTGCCAGCAGCTTCGGGACAGAGTACTATGGCTACACCTTC,CASSFGTEYYGYTF
.,TRBV10-3,TRBJ1-4,.,TGTGCCACCGGGGGACCGAAGAATGAAAAACTGTTTTTT,CATGGPKNEKLFF
.,TRBV11-2,TRBJ2-3,.,TGTGCCAGCAGCTCAGTGACTAGTCGTGGCACAGATACGCAGTATTTT,CASSSVTSRGTDTQYF
.,TRBV2,TRBJ2-1,TRBD2,TGTGCCAGCGGGATTGGAGGACTAGCGGGAGGACCCGAGGAGCAGTTCTTC,CASGIGGLAGGPEEQFF
once,TRBV16,TRBJ1-4,TRBD1,TGTGCCAGCAGCCAATCTCGAACAGGGGGATTCGGAAAACTGTTTTTT,CASSQSRTGGFGKLFF
.,TRBV12-5,TRBJ2-7,TRBD1,TGTGCTAGTGGTCCGGGACAGGGATGGGCCTACGAGCAGTACTTC,CASGPGQGWAYEQYF
.,TRBV19,TRBJ2-7,TRBD1,TGTGCCAGTAGTATCACAGGGGGGTGGGAGCAGTACTTC,CASSITGGWEQYF
.,TRBV4-2,TRBJ2-1,TRBD2,TGTGCCAGCAGCCAAGTACTAGAACTAGCGGGGGCTCCGGGTGAGCAGTTCTTC,CASSQVLELAGAPGEQFF
.,TRBV7-8,TRBJ1-6,TRBD1,TGTGCCAGCAGCTTAGGGGACAGGAGCTCCTATAATTCACCCCTCCACTTT,CASSLGDRSSYNSPLHF
.,TRBV7-2,TRBJ2-3,TRBD2,TGTGCCAGCAGTTTAAGACTAGCGGTTAGCACAGATACGCAGTATTTT,CASSLRLAVSTDTQYF
.,TRBV19,TRBJ2-3,.,TGTGCCACCCGAACTAGACAAACAGATACGCAGTATTTT,CATRTRQTDTQYF
.,TRBV5-1,TRBJ1-5,.,TGCGCCAGCAGCTTGGGGTTGCCAGGGCCTCCCTACAGCGGGGGCAATCAGCCCCAGCATTTT,CASSLGLPGPPYSGGNQPQHF
.,TRBV5-1,TRBJ1-6,.,TGCGCCAGCAGCCTCCTCGGACTAAGGGAGAATAGAGGTTCACCCCTCCACTTT,CASSLLGLRENRGSPLHF
.,TRBV12-3/TRBV12-4,TRBJ1-2,.,TGTGCCAGCAATTCAGGGGACCTCTATGGCTACACCTTC,CASNSGDLYGYTF
.,TRBV7-8,TRBJ2-7,.,TGTGCCAGCAGCTTAGCGAGTGTAGTGCCCTACGAGCAGTACTTC,CASSLASVVPYEQYF
.,TRBV7-4,TRBJ1-1,.,TGTGCCAGCAGCTCGCCACAGGGAGGGGACACTGAAGCTTTCTTT,CASSSPQGGDTEAFF
.,TRBV24-1,TRBJ1-1,.,TGTGCCACCAGTGATTCCTCCCGGTCCGCGAACACTGAAGCTTTCTTT,CATSDSSRSANTEAFF